This T cell receptor (beta chain) stems from a study of OX40 agonist ivuxolimab in advanced cancers. Regarding the study as a whole: In CD8+ T cells, expanded clones were on average more numerous than in CD4+. Clonal expansion among partial responders at 0.1-3.0 mg/kg ranked near the lowest.

Clones were read by immunoSEQ multiplex PCR, and TCRdb kept only the in-frame ones, dropping some. The sample has about 7,700 clones, less than 85% seen once; the top ten hold about 37%. On this clone itself: Its antigen is not identified.

Trimming removed 3 bases from V and 5 bases from J, with 15 bases in between. The CDR3 has 15 amino acids. CDR1 and CDR2 from the germline V gene are SSHAT and FNYEAQ (reference sequence). The source material was CD4+ or CD8+ T cells sorted from blood, sampled in a trial of the OX40 agonist ivuxolimab. The genes are TRBV7-7 and TRBJ2-3, with D possibly being TRBD2 (6 bases). This receptor was identified in an adult with an advanced solid tumor such as melanoma, head and neck, liver or kidney cancer. CDR3 sequence (DNA): TGTGCCAGCAGCTTCCCGGAGGGAGATGGAGATACGCAGTATTTT. Amino acids: CASSFPEGDGDTQYF.